Included here is one TCR beta chain sequence, with context. The antigen remains unidentified. This sample stems from a study of CD8 T cell repertoires and HIV-1 epitope variants. Study at large: Twenty-five autologous and known Gag and Nef epitope variant peptides each stimulated T cells separately. Cultures ran less than 12 days, with IL-2, IL-7 and IL-15 added on days 3 and 7.

On the immunoSEQ platform, TCR beta CDR3s were sequenced at survey depth. Assay: immunoSEQ multiplex PCR; the TCRdb copy retains only in-frame clones and omits some. The sample lists several thousand clones; around two thirds were seen once. CDR1 is PRHDT and CDR2 is FYEKMQ in the germline V gene (reference sequence). CDR3 length: 16 amino acids. With 6 bases removed from V and 5 bases from J, the gap between germline ends came to 22 bases. What was sequenced was cultured CD8+ T cells derived from PBMCs. The chain employs TRBV13 and TRBJ2-5; maybe TRBD2 (6 bases). The source of this sequence is a male donor with HIV. The CDR3 region is CASSFPPRGPGETQYF. Here the CDR3 DNA reads TGTGCCAGCAGTTTCCCCCCGCGGGGCCCAGGGGAGACCCAGTACTTC.